What follows are 8 T cell receptor beta chains derived from one specimen sequenced in a study of blood T cell repertoires in COVID-19. Here immunoSEQ multiplex PCR was the method, and the copy in TCRdb shows in-frame clones only, minus some. This table has a few hundred thousand clones, around 89% appearing once. Source material: PBMCs or T cells enriched from blood (not recorded which). The receptors originated from a woman in her thirties or forties who had recovered from COVID-19.

This clone was seen once. The CDR3 loop is CSVALGPQYF. CDR3 nucleotide sequence: TGCAGTGTTGCACTAGGGCCGCAGTATTTT. V gene TRBV20-1 combines with J gene TRBJ2-3, with D perhaps matching TRBD2 (5 bases). Per germline, CDR1 DFQATT and CDR2 SNEGSKA (reference sequence). Trimming stripped 7 bases from V and 10 bases from J, with 12 bases between. This CDR3 is built from 10 residues.

This chain connects TRBV6-1 to TRBJ1-2; 10 bases match TRBD1. After removal of 1 base from V and 0 bases from J, the junction contained 2 bases not matched to a gene. The CDR3 consists of 16 residues. The germline CDR1 and CDR2 sequences are MNHNS and SASEGT. The CDR3 loop is CASSEVGTGANYGYTF. The DNA for the CDR3 is TGTGCCAGCAGTGAAGTAGGGACAGGGGCTAACTATGGCTACACCTTC.

The rearrangement uses TRBV19 and TRBJ1-1, with 10 bases that match TRBD1. The CDR3 runs to 14 residues. V shed 3 bases and J 5 bases; nucleotides not matched to a gene: 3. Looked up from germline, CDR1 is LNHDA and CDR2 is SQIVND (reference sequence). The CDR3 region has the DNA TGTGCCAGTAGTATTGGGACAGGGGTAACTGAAGCTTTCTTT. Its protein is CASSIGTGVTEAFF.

The chain links TRBV4-3 to TRBJ2-7; 10 bases map to TRBD1. Germline CDR1 is LGHNA and CDR2 is YSLEER. There are 14 residues in the CDR3. Trimming at V came to 4 bases and at J to 4 bases, leaving 4 bases not matched to a gene. CDR3 in DNA: TGCGCCAGCAGCCTCAGACAGGGGGCTTACGAGCAGTACTTC. This gives the protein CASSLRQGAYEQYF.

This clone has just a few counts. CDR3 in amino acids: CASREQGLGADTQYF. In DNA, the CDR3 is TGTGCCAGTAGGGAACAGGGCCTTGGGGCAGATACGCAGTATTTT. The genes are TRBV19 and TRBJ2-3; a possible D gene is TRBD1 (6 bases). The V end lost 6 bases, the J end lost 4 bases, and 17 bases lay between the germline ends. Germline V gene lookup returns CDR1 LNHDA and CDR2 SQIVND (reference sequence). This CDR3 spans 15 amino acids.

This clone showed up just a few times. V and J are TRBV7-8 and TRBJ1-1; TRBD1 might be the D (5 bases). The V gene lost 4 bases and the J gene lost 2 bases, with 14 bases spanning the gap. The length of the CDR3 is 15 residues. Germline loops: CDR1 SGHVS, CDR2 FQNEAQ. CDR3 region: CASSSKTTVNTEAFF. The CDR3 DNA sequence: TGTGCCAGCAGCTCCAAAACGACAGTAAACACTGAAGCTTTCTTT.

This clone showed up just once. This chain links TRBV5-4 with TRBJ1-2; 7 bases map to TRBD1. Germline values: CDR1 SGHNT, CDR2 YYREEE (reference sequence). This CDR3 comprises 14 residues. After removal of 2 bases from V and 5 bases from J, the junction contained 6 bases not matched to a gene. This CDR3 is CASSFDRAVYGYTF. The CDR3 DNA reads as TGTGCCAGCAGCTTCGACAGGGCTGTATATGGCTACACCTTC.

The chain is built from TRBV6-5 and TRBJ1-2; a possible D gene is TRBD1 (5 bases). The V end lost 7 bases, the J end lost 4 bases, and 16 bases lay between the germline ends. The length of the CDR3 is 14 residues. From germline, CDR1 is MNHEY and CDR2 SVGAGI. In nucleotides, the CDR3 is TGTGCCAGCACCCCCCGGGGGTGGGGCTATGGCTACACCTTC. Translating gives CASTPRGWGYGYTF.